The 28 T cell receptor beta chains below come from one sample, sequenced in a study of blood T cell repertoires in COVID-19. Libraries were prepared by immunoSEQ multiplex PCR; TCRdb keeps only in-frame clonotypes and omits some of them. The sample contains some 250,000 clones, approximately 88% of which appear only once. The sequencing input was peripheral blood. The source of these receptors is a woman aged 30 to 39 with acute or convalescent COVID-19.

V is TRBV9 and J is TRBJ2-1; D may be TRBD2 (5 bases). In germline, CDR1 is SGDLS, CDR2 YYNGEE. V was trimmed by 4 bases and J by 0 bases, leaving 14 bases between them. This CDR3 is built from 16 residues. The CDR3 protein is CASSSPRGLSYNEQFF. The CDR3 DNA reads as TGTGCCAGCAGCTCCCCCCGGGGTCTCTCCTACAATGAGCAGTTCTTC.

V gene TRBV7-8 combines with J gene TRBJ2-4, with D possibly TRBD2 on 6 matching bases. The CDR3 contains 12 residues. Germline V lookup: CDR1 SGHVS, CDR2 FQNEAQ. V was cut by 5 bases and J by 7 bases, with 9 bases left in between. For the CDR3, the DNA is TGTGCCAGCAGCCAGGACTACAACATTCAGTACTTC. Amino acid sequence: CASSQDYNIQYF.

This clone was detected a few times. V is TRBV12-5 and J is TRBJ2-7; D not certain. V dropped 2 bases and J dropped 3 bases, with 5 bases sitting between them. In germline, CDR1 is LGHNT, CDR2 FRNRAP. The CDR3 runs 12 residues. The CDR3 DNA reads TGTGCTAGTGGTTTGAGCGACTACGAGCAGTACTTC. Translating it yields CASGLSDYEQYF.

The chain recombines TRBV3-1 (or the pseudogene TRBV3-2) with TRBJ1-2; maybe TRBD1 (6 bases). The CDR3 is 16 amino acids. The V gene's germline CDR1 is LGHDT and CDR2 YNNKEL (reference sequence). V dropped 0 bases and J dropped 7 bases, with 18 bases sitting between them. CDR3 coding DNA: TGTGCCAGCAGCCAAGAAGGGGGATCCTTTTATGGTGGCTACACCTTC. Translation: CASSQEGGSFYGGYTF.

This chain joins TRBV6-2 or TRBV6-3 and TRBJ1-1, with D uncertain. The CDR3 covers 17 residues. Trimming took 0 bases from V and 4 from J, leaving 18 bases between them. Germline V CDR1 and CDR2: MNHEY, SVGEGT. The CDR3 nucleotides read TGTGCCAGCAGTTACTCGATTCCAGGAGGGTTGGGCACTGAAGCTTTCTTT. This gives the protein CASSYSIPGGLGTEAFF.

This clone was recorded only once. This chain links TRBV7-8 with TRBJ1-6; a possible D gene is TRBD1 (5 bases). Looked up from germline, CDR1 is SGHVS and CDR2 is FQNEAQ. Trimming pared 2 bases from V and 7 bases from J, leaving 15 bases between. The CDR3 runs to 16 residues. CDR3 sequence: CASSLMQGGGNSPLHF. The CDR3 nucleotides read TGTGCCAGCAGCTTAATGCAGGGAGGAGGCAATTCACCCCTCCACTTT.

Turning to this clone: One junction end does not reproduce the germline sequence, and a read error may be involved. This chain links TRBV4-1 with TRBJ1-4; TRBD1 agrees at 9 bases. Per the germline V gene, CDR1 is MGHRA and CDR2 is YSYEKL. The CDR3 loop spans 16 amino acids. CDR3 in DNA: TGCGCCAGCAACCAAGGGACAGGGAGGGGTTATGAAAAACTGTTTTTT. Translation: CASNQGTGRGYEKLFF.

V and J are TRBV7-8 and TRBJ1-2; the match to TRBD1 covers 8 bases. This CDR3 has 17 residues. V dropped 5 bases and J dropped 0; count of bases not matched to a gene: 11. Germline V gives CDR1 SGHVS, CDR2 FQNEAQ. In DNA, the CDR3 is TGTGCCAGCAGCCCTCCTGACAGGGGCGCAGCTAACTATGGCTACACCTTC. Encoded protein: CASSPPDRGAANYGYTF.

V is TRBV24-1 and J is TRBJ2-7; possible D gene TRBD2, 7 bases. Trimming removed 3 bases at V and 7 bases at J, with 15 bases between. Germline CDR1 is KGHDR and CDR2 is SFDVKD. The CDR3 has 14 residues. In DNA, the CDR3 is TGTGCCACCAGTGATGCCGCGGGGGCGGGGGAGCAGTACTTC. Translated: CATSDAAGAGEQYF.

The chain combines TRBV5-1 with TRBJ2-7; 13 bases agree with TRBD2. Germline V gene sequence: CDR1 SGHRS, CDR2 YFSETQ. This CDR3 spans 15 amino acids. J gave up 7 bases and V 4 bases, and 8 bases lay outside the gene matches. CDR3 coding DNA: TGCGCCAGCAGCCCCGGACTAGCGGGAGTTTGGGAGCAGTACTTC. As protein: CASSPGLAGVWEQYF.

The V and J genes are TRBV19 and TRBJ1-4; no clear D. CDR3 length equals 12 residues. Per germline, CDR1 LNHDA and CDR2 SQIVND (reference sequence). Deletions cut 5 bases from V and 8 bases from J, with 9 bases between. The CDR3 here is CASSAPAEKLFF. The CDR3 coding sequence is TGTGCCAGTAGTGCCCCTGCGGAAAAACTGTTTTTT.

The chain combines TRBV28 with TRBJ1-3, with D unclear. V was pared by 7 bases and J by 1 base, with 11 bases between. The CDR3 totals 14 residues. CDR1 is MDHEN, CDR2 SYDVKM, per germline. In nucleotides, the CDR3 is TGTGCCAGCACCCCAAGCGAATCTGGAAACACCATATATTTT. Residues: CASTPSESGNTIYF.

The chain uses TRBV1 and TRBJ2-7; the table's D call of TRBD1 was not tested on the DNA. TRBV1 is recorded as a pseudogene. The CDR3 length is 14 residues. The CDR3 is CTSSQDSNSYEQYF. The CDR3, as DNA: TGCACCAGCAGCCAAGATAGTAACAGCTACGAGCAGTACTTC.

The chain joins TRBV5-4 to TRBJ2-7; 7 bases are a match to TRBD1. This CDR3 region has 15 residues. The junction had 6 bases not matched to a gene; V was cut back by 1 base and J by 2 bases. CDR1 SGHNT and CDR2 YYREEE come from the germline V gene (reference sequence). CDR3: CASSLNRGNAYEQYF. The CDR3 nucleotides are TGTGCCAGCAGCTTGAACAGGGGTAATGCCTACGAGCAGTACTTC.

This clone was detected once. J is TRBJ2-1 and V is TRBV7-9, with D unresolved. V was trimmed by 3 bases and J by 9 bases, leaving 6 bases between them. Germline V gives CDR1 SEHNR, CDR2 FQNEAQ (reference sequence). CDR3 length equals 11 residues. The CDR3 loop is CASSFMSEQFF. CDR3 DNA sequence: TGTGCCAGCAGCTTTATGAGTGAGCAGTTCTTC.

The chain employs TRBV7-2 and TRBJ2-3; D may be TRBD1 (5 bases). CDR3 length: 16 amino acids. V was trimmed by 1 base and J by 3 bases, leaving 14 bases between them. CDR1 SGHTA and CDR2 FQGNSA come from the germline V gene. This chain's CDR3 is CASSLVPGFGTDTQYF. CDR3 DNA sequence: TGTGCCAGCAGCTTAGTCCCAGGGTTTGGGACAGATACGCAGTATTTT.

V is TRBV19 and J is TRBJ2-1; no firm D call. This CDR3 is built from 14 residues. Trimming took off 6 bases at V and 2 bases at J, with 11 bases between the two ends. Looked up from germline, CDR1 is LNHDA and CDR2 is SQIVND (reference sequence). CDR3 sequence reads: CASSMAGTYNEQFF. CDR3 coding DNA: TGTGCCAGTAGCATGGCTGGCACCTACAATGAGCAGTTCTTC. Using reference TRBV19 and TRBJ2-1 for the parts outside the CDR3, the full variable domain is DGGITQSPKYLFRKEGQNVTLSCEQNLNHDAMYWYRQDPGQGLRLIYYSQIVNDFQKGDIAEGYSVSREKKESFPLTVTSAQKNPTAFYLCASSMAGTYNEQFFGPGTRLTVL.

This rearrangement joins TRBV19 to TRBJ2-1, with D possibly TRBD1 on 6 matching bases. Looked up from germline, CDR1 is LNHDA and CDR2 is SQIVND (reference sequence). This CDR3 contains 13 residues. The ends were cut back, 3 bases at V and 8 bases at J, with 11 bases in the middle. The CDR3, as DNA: TGTGCCAGTAGTATGGGCAGGGGAGATGAGCAGTTCTTC. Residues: CASSMGRGDEQFF.

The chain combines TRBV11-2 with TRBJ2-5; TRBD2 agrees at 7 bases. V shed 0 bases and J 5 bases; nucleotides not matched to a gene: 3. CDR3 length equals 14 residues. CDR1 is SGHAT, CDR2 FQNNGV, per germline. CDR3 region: CASSLDRGVETQYF. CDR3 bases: TGTGCCAGCAGCTTAGACCGGGGGGTGGAGACCCAGTACTTC.

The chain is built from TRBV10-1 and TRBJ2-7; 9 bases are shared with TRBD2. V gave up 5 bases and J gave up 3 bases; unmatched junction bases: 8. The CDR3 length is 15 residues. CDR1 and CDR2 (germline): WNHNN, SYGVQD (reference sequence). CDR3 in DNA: TGCGCCAGCAGTCGCGGAGGGCGGGAGGGCTACGAGCAGTACTTC. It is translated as CASSRGGREGYEQYF.

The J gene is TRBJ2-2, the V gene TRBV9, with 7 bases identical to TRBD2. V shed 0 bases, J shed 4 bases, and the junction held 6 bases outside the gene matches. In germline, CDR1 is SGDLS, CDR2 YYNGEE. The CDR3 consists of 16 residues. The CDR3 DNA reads TGTGCCAGCAGCGTAGTAGGACTAGGCCCCACCGGGGAGCTGTTTTTT. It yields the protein CASSVVGLGPTGELFF.

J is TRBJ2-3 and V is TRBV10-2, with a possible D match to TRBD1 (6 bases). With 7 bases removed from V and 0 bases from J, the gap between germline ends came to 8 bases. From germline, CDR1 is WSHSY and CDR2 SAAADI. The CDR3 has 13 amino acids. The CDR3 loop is CASTDRSTDTQYF. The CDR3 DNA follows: TGCGCCAGCACTGACAGGAGCACAGATACGCAGTATTTT.

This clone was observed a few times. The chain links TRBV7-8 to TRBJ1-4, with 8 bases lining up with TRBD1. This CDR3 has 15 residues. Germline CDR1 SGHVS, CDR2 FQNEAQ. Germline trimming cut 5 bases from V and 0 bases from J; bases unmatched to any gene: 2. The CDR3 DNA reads TGTGCCAGCAGCCCGGACAGGGCAACTAATGAAAAACTGTTTTTT. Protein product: CASSPDRATNEKLFF.

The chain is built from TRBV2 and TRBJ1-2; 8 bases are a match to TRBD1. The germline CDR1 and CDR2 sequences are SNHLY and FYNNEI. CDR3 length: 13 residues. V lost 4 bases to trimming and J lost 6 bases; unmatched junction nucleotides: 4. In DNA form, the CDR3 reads TGTGCCAGCAGTGCCGGACAGGGTGATGGCTACACCTTC. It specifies CASSAGQGDGYTF.

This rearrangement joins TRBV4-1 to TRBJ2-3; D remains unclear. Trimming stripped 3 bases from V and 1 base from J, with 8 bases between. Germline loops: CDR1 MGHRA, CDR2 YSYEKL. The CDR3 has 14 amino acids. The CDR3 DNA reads TGCGCCAGCAGCCACCCGGGTCGCACAGATACGCAGTATTTT. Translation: CASSHPGRTDTQYF.

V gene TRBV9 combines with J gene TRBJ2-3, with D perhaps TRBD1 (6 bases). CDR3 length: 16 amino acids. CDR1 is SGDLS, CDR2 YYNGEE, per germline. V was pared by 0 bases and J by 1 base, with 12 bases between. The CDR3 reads CASSVDGGPGTDTQYF. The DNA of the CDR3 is TGTGCCAGCAGCGTAGATGGGGGCCCCGGCACAGATACGCAGTATTTT.

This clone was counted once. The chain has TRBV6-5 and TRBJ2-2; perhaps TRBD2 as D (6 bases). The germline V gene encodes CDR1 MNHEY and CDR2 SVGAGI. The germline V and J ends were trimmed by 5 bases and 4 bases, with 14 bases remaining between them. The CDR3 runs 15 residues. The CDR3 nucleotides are TGTGCCAGCAGTCCAGCCGGAGGGTCCACCGGGGAGCTGTTTTTT. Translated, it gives CASSPAGGSTGELFF.

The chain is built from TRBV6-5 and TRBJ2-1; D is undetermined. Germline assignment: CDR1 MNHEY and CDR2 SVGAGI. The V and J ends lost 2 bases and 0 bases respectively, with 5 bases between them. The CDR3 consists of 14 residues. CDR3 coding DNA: TGTGCCAGCAGTTACATGAGCTCCTACAATGAGCAGTTCTTC. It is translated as CASSYMSSYNEQFF.